The 2 T cell receptor beta chains in this list originate from one sample, sequenced in a study of blood T cell repertoires in COVID-19. Only in-frame clones appear in the TCRdb table, and some are missing; sequencing was by immunoSEQ multiplex PCR. This sample has almost 80,000 clones, with 75% to 95% found just once. Material for sequencing was peripheral blood. The receptors originated from a woman of 80 years or more with acute or convalescent COVID-19.

The V gene is TRBV5-1, the J gene TRBJ2-7, with 7 positions matching TRBD1. J gave up 0 bases and V 4 bases, and 4 bases lay outside the gene matches. This CDR3 is 14 amino acids long. Germline V gives CDR1 SGHRS, CDR2 YFSETQ. CDR3 DNA sequence: TGCGCCAGCAGCCAGGGGGTTCGCTCCTACGAGCAGTACTTC. Its translation: CASSQGVRSYEQYF.

The gene calls are TRBV7-9 and TRBJ2-7; perhaps TRBD1 as D (6 bases). V was shortened by 8 bases and J by 5 bases, with 16 bases between the two germline ends. The CDR3 totals 13 residues. The germline V gene has CDR1 SEHNR and CDR2 FQNEAQ (reference sequence). CDR3 sequence (DNA): TGTGCCAGCTCGAGGACAGTAAAAAACGAGCAGTACTTC. Its translation: CASSRTVKNEQYF.